This T cell receptor (beta chain) was retrieved from a study of T cells in Graves' hyperthyroidism and ophthalmopathy. The length of the CDR3 is 15 residues. Germline assignment: CDR1 SGDLS and CDR2 YYNGEE. The J segment lost 4 bases and the V segment lost 3 bases, leaving 4 bases of the junction unmatched. Comment on this clonotype: Its antigen is unknown.

Study findings and constraints: The blood repertoire included most of the expanded thyroid clonotypes above 0.001. Ophthalmopathy onset followed model prediction by a median roughly 6 months.

There were TCR beta CDR3 regions amplified from RNA transcripts. HTBI primers drove first-round RT-PCR of the TCR CDR3. TCRdb passed the multiplex PCR reads through MiXCR, listing each CDR3 protein once. Counted here are some 550,000 distinct CDR3 sequences, roughly a sixth occurring once; the ten biggest clones make up around 3.3%. Ophthalmopathy patients all had a Clinical Activity Score of at least 3, a NOSPECS grade of at least 4 and disease under 3 months old. Uncontrolled infection, other autoimmune disease, pregnancy or lactation disqualified patients from enrolment. The sequence came from a woman in her 40s with Graves' ophthalmopathy. This rearrangement joins TRBV9 to TRBJ2-1; 10 nucleotides line up with TRBD2. The material sequenced was blood. The CDR3 spells CASSESGGEYNEQFF. CDR3 coding DNA: TGTGCCAGCAGCGAAAGCGGGGGGGAATACAATGAGCAGTTCTTC.